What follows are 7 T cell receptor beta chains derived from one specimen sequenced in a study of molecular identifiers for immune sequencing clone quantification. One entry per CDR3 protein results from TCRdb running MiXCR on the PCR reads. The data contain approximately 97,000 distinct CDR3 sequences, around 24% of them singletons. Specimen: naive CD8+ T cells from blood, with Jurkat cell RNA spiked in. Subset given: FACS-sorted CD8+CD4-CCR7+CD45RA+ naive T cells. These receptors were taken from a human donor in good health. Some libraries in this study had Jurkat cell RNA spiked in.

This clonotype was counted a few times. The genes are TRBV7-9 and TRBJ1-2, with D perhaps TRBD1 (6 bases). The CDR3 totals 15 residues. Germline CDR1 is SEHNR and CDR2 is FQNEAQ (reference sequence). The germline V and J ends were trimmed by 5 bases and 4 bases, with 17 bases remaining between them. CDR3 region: CASSRISEDSYGYTF. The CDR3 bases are TGTGCCAGCAGCCGAATATCCGAGGACAGCTATGGCTACACCTTC.

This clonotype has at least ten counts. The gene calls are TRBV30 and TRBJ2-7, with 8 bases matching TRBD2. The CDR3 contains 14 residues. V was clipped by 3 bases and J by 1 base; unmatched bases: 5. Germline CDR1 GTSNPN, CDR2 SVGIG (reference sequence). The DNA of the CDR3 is TGTGCCTGGAGAGTAGCGGGACGGTCCTACGAGCAGTACTTC. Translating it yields CAWRVAGRSYEQYF.

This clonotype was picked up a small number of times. The CDR3 loop reads CASSGDRNYEQYF. The CDR3 nucleotides read TGTGCCAGCAGTGGGGACAGGAACTACGAGCAGTACTTC. The rearrangement uses TRBV9 and TRBJ2-7; TRBD1 matches 8 bases. This CDR3 has 13 amino acids. V trimming: 5 bases; J trimming: 3 bases; junction bases outside the gene matches: 4. CDR1 SGDLS and CDR2 YYNGEE come from the germline V gene.

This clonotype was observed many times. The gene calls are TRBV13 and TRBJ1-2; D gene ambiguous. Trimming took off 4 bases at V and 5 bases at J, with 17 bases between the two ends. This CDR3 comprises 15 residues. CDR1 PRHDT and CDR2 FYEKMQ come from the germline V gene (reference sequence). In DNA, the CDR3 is TGTGCCAGCAGCTCCGGACTCCTTCCCCATTATGGCTACACCTTC. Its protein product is CASSSGLLPHYGYTF.

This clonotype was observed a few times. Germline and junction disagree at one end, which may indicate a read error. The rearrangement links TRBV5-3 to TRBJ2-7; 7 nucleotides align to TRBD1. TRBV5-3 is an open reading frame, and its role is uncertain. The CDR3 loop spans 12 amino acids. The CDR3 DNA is TGTGCCAGCAGCTTGGGATCAGGGGGGCAGTACTTC. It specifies CASSLGSGGQYF.

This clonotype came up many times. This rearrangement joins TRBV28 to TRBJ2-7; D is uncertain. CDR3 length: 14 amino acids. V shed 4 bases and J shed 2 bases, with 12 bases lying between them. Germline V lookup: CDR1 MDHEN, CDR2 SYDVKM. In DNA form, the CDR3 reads TGTGCCAGCAGTTCCCGACTCAGTGCCTACGAGCAGTACTTC. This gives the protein CASSSRLSAYEQYF.

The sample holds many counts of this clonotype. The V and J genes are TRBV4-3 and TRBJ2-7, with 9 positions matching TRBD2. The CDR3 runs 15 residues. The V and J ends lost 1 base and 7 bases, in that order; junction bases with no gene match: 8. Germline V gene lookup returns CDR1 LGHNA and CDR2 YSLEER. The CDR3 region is CASSQGQAAGGEQYF. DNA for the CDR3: TGCGCCAGCAGCCAAGGGCAGGCCGCGGGAGGGGAGCAGTACTTC.